The clone carrying this T cell receptor (beta chain) turned up a few times. Its target is unknown. Germline V gene sequence: CDR1 SGHTA, CDR2 FQGNSA. The V and J ends lost 1 base and 5 bases respectively, with 8 bases between them. CDR3 length: 13 amino acids. This entry comes from a study of T cell responses to AZD1222 COVID-19 vaccine. Study-level results: Reports indicate that nearly half of spike-specific TCRs are directed at unmutated variant regions.

Method: immunoSEQ multiplex PCR; TCRdb's copy keeps in-frame clones and lacks some. The sample shows approximately 73,000 clones, 80% to 85% of them seen only once. The TCR originated in an adult in good health. Material: peripheral blood, obtained on day 0 of AZD1222 vaccination. The chain couples TRBV7-2 to TRBJ1-1; D not resolved. The DNA of the CDR3 is TGTGCCAGCAGCTTAGGGTGGGATACTGAAGCTTTCTTT. This sequence encodes CASSLGWDTEAFF.